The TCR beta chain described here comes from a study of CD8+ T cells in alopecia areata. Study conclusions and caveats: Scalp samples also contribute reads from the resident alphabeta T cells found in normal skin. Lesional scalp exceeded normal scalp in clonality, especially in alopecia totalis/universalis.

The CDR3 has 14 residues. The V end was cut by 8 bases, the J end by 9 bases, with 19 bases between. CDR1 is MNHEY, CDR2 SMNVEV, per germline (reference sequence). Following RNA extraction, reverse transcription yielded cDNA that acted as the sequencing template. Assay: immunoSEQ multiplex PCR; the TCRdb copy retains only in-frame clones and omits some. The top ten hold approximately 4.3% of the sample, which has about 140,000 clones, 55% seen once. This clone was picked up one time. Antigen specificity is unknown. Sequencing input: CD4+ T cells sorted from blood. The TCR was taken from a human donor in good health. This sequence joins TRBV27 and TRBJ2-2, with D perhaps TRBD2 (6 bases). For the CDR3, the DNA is TGTGCCAGCGGCGTGGAGGGCCCTACGCGGGAGCTGTTTTTT. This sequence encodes CASGVEGPTRELFF.